The 24 T cell receptor beta chains given below trace back to one sample, sequenced in a study of cytomegalovirus exposure and HLA in healthy donors. PCR used 60 Vbeta primers and 13 Jbeta primers. Assay: immunoSEQ multiplex PCR; the TCRdb copy retains only in-frame clones and omits some. Among over 150,000 clones listed, around four fifths were seen once. The sample was PBMCs. The receptors shown here come from a woman under 40 in good health and CMV-seropositive.

This chain joins TRBV6-5 and TRBJ1-6; tentatively, D is TRBD1 (5 bases). The ends were cut back, 2 bases at V and 10 bases at J, with 15 bases in the middle. The germline V gene has CDR1 MNHEY and CDR2 SVGAGI. The CDR3 has 15 amino acids. CDR3 loop: CASSYGLGGSSPLHF. The DNA for the CDR3 is TGTGCCAGCAGTTACGGCCTCGGGGGTTCCTCACCCCTCCACTTT.

The chain links TRBV11-3 to TRBJ1-1; D is uncertain. V lost 5 bases to trimming and J lost 6 bases, with 13 bases between them. Germline CDR1 SGHNT, CDR2 YENEEA. The CDR3 has 13 residues. The CDR3 coding sequence is TGTGCCAGCAGCCCGGGAGGTCTCCCTGAAGCTTTCTTT. It translates to CASSPGGLPEAFF.

The CDR3 protein is CASSYSGGYSNQPQHF. In DNA form, the CDR3 reads TGTGCCAGCAGTTACTCGGGAGGTTATAGCAATCAGCCCCAGCATTTT. The chain is built from TRBV6-6 and TRBJ1-5; the D is unclear. Trimming shortened V by 0 bases and J by 0 bases, and 9 bases separated the two germline ends. The V gene's germline CDR1 is MNHNY and CDR2 SVGAGI (reference sequence). CDR3 size: 16 residues.

The chain is built from TRBV2 and TRBJ1-2, with unresolved D. The CDR3 is made up of 14 amino acids. Trimming removed 1 base at V and 1 base at J, with 7 bases between. Germline V gene sequence: CDR1 SNHLY, CDR2 FYNNEI. CDR3 region: CASSEGSVNYGYTF. CDR3 bases: TGTGCCAGCAGTGAAGGTTCGGTTAACTATGGCTACACCTTC.

This clone appeared once. The rearrangement links TRBV30 to TRBJ1-1; 7 positions agree with TRBD1. CDR3 length: 15 amino acids. V lost 0 bases and J lost 1; bases outside the gene matches: 5. From germline, CDR1 is GTSNPN and CDR2 SVGIG (reference sequence). CDR3 coding DNA: TGTGCCTGGAGTGTACCCGGGACAGAGAACACTGAAGCTTTCTTT. It is translated as CAWSVPGTENTEAFF.

The chain recombines TRBV25-1 with TRBJ1-5; TRBD1 might be the D (5 bases). The CDR3 runs 15 residues. The V gene lost 5 bases and the J gene lost 4 bases, with 15 bases spanning the gap. Germline V gene data show CDR1 as MGHDK and CDR2 as SYGVNS. The CDR3 here is CASSPGRVGNQPQHF. In DNA form, the CDR3 reads TGTGCCAGCAGTCCGGGCAGGGTTGGGAATCAGCCCCAGCATTTT. The full variable domain, with the rest looked up from reference TRBV25-1 and TRBJ1-5, is EADIYQTPRYLVIGTGKKITLECSQTMGHDKMYWYQQDPGMELHLIHYSYGVNSTEKGDLSSESTVSRIRTEHFPLTLESARPSHTSQYLCASSPGRVGNQPQHFGDGTRLSIL.

The chain has TRBV28 and TRBJ2-1; the match to TRBD2 covers 13 bases. CDR1 and CDR2 (germline): MDHEN, SYDVKM. The length of the CDR3 is 17 residues. V gave up 4 bases and J gave up 2 bases; unmatched junction bases: 5. The DNA for the CDR3 is TGTGCCAGCAGTTCCTCAACTAGCGGGAGGGCCTACAATGAGCAGTTCTTC. It yields the protein CASSSSTSGRAYNEQFF.

The chain joins TRBV7-2 to TRBJ2-7; D gene uncertain. This CDR3 has 13 amino acids. V was pared by 2 bases and J by 5 bases, with 10 bases between. Germline CDR1 reads SGHTA; CDR2 reads FQGNSA. The CDR3 region is CASSLSEANEQYF. CDR3 nucleotide sequence: TGTGCCAGCAGCTTATCCGAGGCCAACGAGCAGTACTTC. The variable domain in full, completed from reference TRBV7-2 and TRBJ2-7, reads GAGVSQSPSNKVTEKGKDVELRCDPISGHTALYWYRQSLGQGLEFLIYFQGNSAPDKSGLPSDRFSAERTGGSVSTLTIQRTQQEDSAVYLCASSLSEANEQYFGPGTRLTVT.

The chain combines TRBV30 with TRBJ1-4, with TRBD1 as a possible D gene (6 bases). V shed 2 bases and J shed 4 bases, with 11 bases lying between them. CDR1 is GTSNPN, CDR2 SVGIG, per germline (reference sequence). This CDR3 has 14 residues. The CDR3 sequence: CAWSLDRLNEKLFF. The CDR3 bases are TGTGCCTGGAGTCTAGACAGGCTTAATGAAAAACTGTTTTTT.

This clone appeared a few times. This chain connects TRBV5-5 to TRBJ2-2, with 14 bases identical to TRBD2. The CDR3 is 20 amino acids. Unmatched junction bases numbered 9, after V lost 2 bases and J lost 0 bases. Germline V gene sequence: CDR1 SGHKS, CDR2 YYEKEE (reference sequence). In nucleotides, the CDR3 is TGTGCCAGCAGCTTTAGGGGACTAGCGGGAGTTGGCCCGAACACCGGGGAGCTGTTTTTT. Its protein product is CASSFRGLAGVGPNTGELFF.

The rearrangement uses TRBV27 and TRBJ2-5, with 7 bases identical to TRBD1. Germline lookup yields CDR1 MNHEY and CDR2 SMNVEV (reference sequence). V lost 9 bases to trimming and J lost 1 base; unmatched junction nucleotides: 8. The CDR3 loop spans 14 amino acids. CDR3 amino acids: CASRDSIFQETQYF. In DNA form, the CDR3 reads TGTGCCAGTAGGGACAGTATCTTCCAAGAGACCCAGTACTTC.

This clone has just one count. The chain carries TRBV6-5 and TRBJ2-1, with D possibly being TRBD2 (5 bases). V was cut by 2 bases and J by 6 bases, with 14 bases left in between. There are 15 residues in the CDR3. Germline V gene lookup returns CDR1 MNHEY and CDR2 SVGAGI. CDR3 loop: CASSYTRLPSNEQFF. CDR3 nucleotides: TGTGCCAGCAGTTACACCCGACTACCCTCCAATGAGCAGTTCTTC.

The chain is built from TRBV4-1 and TRBJ1-2; 9 nucleotides match TRBD1. Germline loops: CDR1 MGHRA, CDR2 YSYEKL. This CDR3 comprises 15 residues. J lost 6 bases, V lost 4 bases, and 9 bases had no gene match. The DNA for the CDR3 is TGCGCCAGCAGCCTGACAACAGGGGGCATCGATGGCTACACCTTC. Amino acids: CASSLTTGGIDGYTF.

V gene TRBV4-3 combines with J gene TRBJ1-2, with D possibly being TRBD1 (5 bases). V gave up 0 bases and J gave up 7 bases, with 12 bases separating them. Germline-derived CDR1 and CDR2 are LGHNA and YSLEER. This CDR3 spans 14 amino acids. Here the CDR3 DNA reads TGCGCCAGCAGCCAAGATAGAAGGGGAACTGGCTACACCTTC. Protein: CASSQDRRGTGYTF.

The V gene is TRBV2, the J gene TRBJ2-5; TRBD1 matches 7 bases. The V and J ends lost 9 bases and 4 bases, in that order; junction bases with no gene match: 5. Germline V gene sequence: CDR1 SNHLY, CDR2 FYNNEI. The CDR3 covers 12 residues. Here the CDR3 reads CASDRDRETQYF. For the CDR3, the DNA is TGTGCCAGTGACAGGGATCGAGAGACCCAGTACTTC.

The rearrangement links TRBV7-2 to TRBJ2-3; 8 bases map to TRBD2. The trim removed 3 bases at V and 5 bases at J, leaving 16 bases unmatched. Germline CDR1 and CDR2: SGHTA and FQGNSA. The CDR3 consists of 18 residues. The CDR3 bases are TGTGCCAGCAGCTTTAGTGCCCTCTTGGCGGGAGGTAGAGATACGCAGTATTTT. This translates into CASSFSALLAGGRDTQYF.

This chain joins TRBV5-1 and TRBJ2-5, with D perhaps matching TRBD1 (6 bases). The CDR3 has 14 amino acids. Germline lookup yields CDR1 SGHRS and CDR2 YFSETQ. V lost 4 bases and J lost 7, with 17 bases in between. The CDR3 sequence is CASSKPDSTGTQYF. The CDR3 nucleotides read TGCGCCAGCAGCAAGCCGGACAGCACGGGGACCCAGTACTTC.

This clone was detected only a few times. The chain combines TRBV6-4 with TRBJ2-5, with D possibly TRBD1 on 7 matching bases. V lost 7 bases and J 2 bases, leaving 14 bases between the germline ends. CDR3 length: 14 residues. Germline CDR1 and CDR2: MRHNA and SNTAGT. CDR3 nucleotide sequence: TGTGCCAGCACTACAGGGGACTGGCAAGAGACCCAGTACTTC. Translation: CASTTGDWQETQYF.

The rearrangement joins TRBV28 to TRBJ1-1; possibly TRBD1 for D (5 bases). Trimming pared 5 bases from V and 4 bases from J, leaving 14 bases between. Per the germline V gene, CDR1 is MDHEN and CDR2 is SYDVKM. The CDR3 contains 14 residues. CDR3 amino acids: CASSPGSPTTEAFF. The DNA of the CDR3 is TGTGCCAGCAGTCCAGGGTCACCGACCACTGAAGCTTTCTTT.

This clone has only one observation. The chain recombines TRBV11-3 with TRBJ1-2; tentative D call: TRBD1 (6 bases). Germline V lookup: CDR1 SGHNT, CDR2 YENEEA. This CDR3 comprises 13 residues. Trimming left V 4 bases short and J 4 bases short, with 10 bases between. DNA of the CDR3: TGTGCCAGCAGCTCCGGACAGTTCTATGGCTACACCTTC. This sequence encodes CASSSGQFYGYTF.

The chain uses TRBV4-2 and TRBJ2-7; 7 nucleotides line up with TRBD1. The CDR3 sequence is 14 residues long. Germline values: CDR1 LGHNA, CDR2 YNFKEQ. V lost 3 bases, J lost 3 bases, and 5 bases stayed unmatched. CDR3 protein: CASSQPGQRYEQYF. The CDR3 DNA reads TGTGCCAGCAGCCAGCCGGGACAGCGCTACGAGCAGTACTTC.

The gene calls are TRBV18 and TRBJ1-3, with D maybe TRBD1 (5 bases). Per germline, CDR1 KGHSH and CDR2 LQKENI. CDR3 length: 15 amino acids. V was trimmed by 3 bases and J by 4 bases, leaving 13 bases between them. CDR3 protein: CASSPGGARGNTIYF. The CDR3 nucleotides are TGTGCCAGCTCACCGGGAGGGGCGCGAGGAAACACCATATATTTT.

The rearrangement uses TRBV19 and TRBJ2-3, with TRBD2 identical over 9 bases. The junction had 11 bases not matched to a gene; V was cut back by 6 bases and J by 7 bases. Germline CDR1 and CDR2: LNHDA and SQIVND (reference sequence). This CDR3 is 15 amino acids long. CDR3 sequence (DNA): TGTGCCAGTAGACACCAGACTAGCGGAGGGAATACGCAGTATTTT. This codes for CASRHQTSGGNTQYF.

J is TRBJ2-2 and V is TRBV11-1; D perhaps matches TRBD2 (5 bases). The CDR3 spans 16 residues. Trimming took off 4 bases at V and 1 base at J, with 13 bases between the two ends. The V gene's germline CDR1 is SGHAT and CDR2 FQDESV (reference sequence). CDR3 residues: CASSSRAVQNTGELFF. The CDR3 coding sequence is TGTGCCAGCAGCTCGAGGGCGGTGCAGAACACCGGGGAGCTGTTTTTT.